This T cell receptor beta chain is drawn from a study of blood T cell repertoires in COVID-19. On the study more broadly: The United States, Italy and Spain provided the acute and convalescent COVID-19 samples. T cells, B-cell-depleted T cells, or PBMCs provided the cDNA or gDNA that served as material.

The CDR3 runs 15 residues. The ends lost 6 bases at V and 5 bases at J; junction bases unmatched: 13. Germline-derived CDR1 and CDR2 are SQVTM and ANQGSEA. Authors' methods: Reference gene primer amplification gave nucleated cell count estimates. The method was immunoSEQ multiplex PCR; TCRdb's version includes in-frame clones alone and lacks a portion of them. For V, J and clone size, that table is used; D and trimming come from the DNA. The table includes a few hundred thousand clones, about 89% detected once. The sequencing input was peripheral blood. This TCR derives from a man between 40 and 49 years old who had recovered from COVID-19. The chain employs TRBV29-1 and TRBJ1-2; 9 nucleotides line up with TRBD1. The DNA for the CDR3 is TGCAGCGTCGGTCTAACCGAGGACAGGGGTTATGGCTACACCTTC. Amino acid sequence: CSVGLTEDRGYGYTF.